A single sample is the source of the 23 T cell receptor beta chains below, sequenced in a study of cytomegalovirus exposure and HLA in healthy donors (dated by TCRdb to the late 2010s). The library was made by the immunoSEQ multiplex PCR assay. Drawn from immuneACCESS, this table holds only the in-frame rearrangements with V and J called that TCRdb kept. Clones are partly lost; checked studies trace under half to an unresolved V gene and leave the rest unexplained. Across this sample there are about 140,000 clones, with 84% seen only once. Around 1.4% of the sample is held by the ten biggest clonotypes. Material: PBMCs. The origin of the receptors is a woman aged 25 to 45 in good health and CMV-seronegative.

In DNA, the CDR3 is TGTGCCAGCAGTAGGACTAGCGGGGGGGCCATGATCCGGGCAGATACGCAGTATTTT. As protein: CASSRTSGGAMIRADTQYF. The chain uses TRBV27 and TRBJ2-3; 15 bases fit TRBD2. Germline assignment: CDR1 MNHEY and CDR2 SMNVEV (reference sequence). Trimming at V came to 5 bases and at J to 4 bases, leaving 13 bases not matched to a gene. This CDR3 comprises 19 residues.

This clone was seen only once. This chain uses TRBV5-1 with TRBJ2-5, with D perhaps matching TRBD2 (6 bases). This CDR3 contains 14 residues. V was clipped by 7 bases and J by 2 bases, with 15 bases between them. CDR1 and CDR2 from the germline V gene are SGHRS and YFSETQ. The CDR3: CASGAGSEQETQYF. DNA for the CDR3: TGCGCCAGCGGCGCGGGGTCGGAACAAGAGACCCAGTACTTC. Together with reference TRBV5-1 and TRBJ2-5, the CDR3 gives the full variable domain: KAGVTQTPRYLIKTRGQQVTLSCSPISGHRSVSWYQQTPGQGLQFLFEYFSETQRNKGNFPGRFSGRQFSNSRSEMNVSTLELGDSALYLCASGAGSEQETQYFGPGTRLLVL.

The V call is TRBV18, the J call TRBJ1-1, with TRBD1 identical over 10 bases. Per the germline V gene, CDR1 is KGHSH and CDR2 is LQKENI. The CDR3 length is 14 residues. V lost 3 bases and J lost 6; bases outside the gene matches: 4. The DNA of the CDR3 is TGTGCCAGCTCACCGGTGACAGGGGGCCCTGAAGCTTTCTTT. Translating it yields CASSPVTGGPEAFF.

The chain uses TRBV28 and TRBJ2-7; tentative D call: TRBD1 (7 bases). Germline CDR1 reads MDHEN; CDR2 reads SYDVKM. The germline V and J ends were trimmed by 6 bases and 0 bases, with 15 bases remaining between them. The CDR3 sequence is 15 residues long. Written as DNA, the CDR3 is TGTGCCAGCAGCTTTGGCGGGACAGCCTCCTACGAGCAGTACTTC. Translation: CASSFGGTASYEQYF.

The chain couples TRBV4-1 to TRBJ2-2; 11 bases are shared with TRBD1. CDR1 and CDR2 from the germline V gene are MGHRA and YSYEKL. This CDR3 has 18 amino acids. V lost 4 bases and J lost 1; bases outside the gene matches: 8. The CDR3 region has the DNA TGCGCCAGCAGCCGGGACAGGGGGATTCTTTTGAACACCGGGGAGCTGTTTTTT. It codes for CASSRDRGILLNTGELFF.

The rearrangement links TRBV9 to TRBJ1-1; D might be TRBD1 (6 bases). V shed 4 bases and J shed 4 bases, with 11 bases lying between them. Germline loops: CDR1 SGDLS, CDR2 YYNGEE. This CDR3 is built from 13 residues. The CDR3 spells CASSTGQSTEAFF. The CDR3 DNA follows: TGTGCCAGCAGCACAGGACAGAGCACTGAAGCTTTCTTT.

The chain employs TRBV19 and TRBJ1-5, with TRBD1 identical over 8 bases. The CDR3 extends over 15 amino acids. Germline V gene sequence: CDR1 LNHDA, CDR2 SQIVND (reference sequence). After removal of 6 bases from V and 10 bases from J, the junction contained 14 bases not matched to a gene. The DNA of the CDR3 is TGTGCCAGTAGACCTTCGGGGACAGGATATAGTCCCCAGCATTTT. Translated, it gives CASRPSGTGYSPQHF.

The chain uses TRBV5-6 and TRBJ1-1, with D possibly matching TRBD1 (5 bases). In germline, CDR1 is SGHDT, CDR2 YYEEEE. This CDR3 spans 17 amino acids. V was shortened by 0 bases and J by 0 bases, with 15 bases between the two germline ends. In DNA form, the CDR3 reads TGTGCCAGCAGCTTGGCTTTTTGGGGGGATGTGAACACTGAAGCTTTCTTT. It translates to CASSLAFWGDVNTEAFF. The variable domain in full, with the rest retrieved from reference TRBV5-6 and TRBJ1-1, is DAGVTQSPTHLIKTRGQQVTLRCSPKSGHDTVSWYQQALGQGPQFIFQYYEEEERQRGNFPDRFSGHQFPNYSSELNVNALLLGDSALYLCASSLAFWGDVNTEAFFGQGTRLTVV.

The CDR3 sequence is CASSPRTGIPGANVLTF. Here the CDR3 DNA reads TGTGCCAGCAGCCCCAGGACAGGGATCCCTGGGGCCAACGTCCTGACTTTC. The chain employs TRBV2 and TRBJ2-6; 8 nucleotides align to TRBD1. This CDR3 is built from 17 residues. The V and J ends lost 6 bases and 2 bases, in that order; junction bases with no gene match: 9. Germline CDR1 is SNHLY and CDR2 is FYNNEI.

The chain recombines TRBV11-3 with TRBJ2-5, with D perhaps matching TRBD1 (5 bases). Germline CDR1 and CDR2: SGHNT and YENEEA. Between the trimmed V and J ends, which lost 5 bases and 3 bases, there was a span of 10 bases. The CDR3 extends over 13 amino acids. The CDR3 DNA sequence: TGTGCCAGCAGCATAGGGGCAGAAGAGACCCAGTACTTC. Its protein product is CASSIGAEETQYF.

This sequence joins TRBV5-1 and TRBJ2-1; TRBD2 aligns across 10 bases. Losses at the gene ends were 2 bases for V and 5 bases for J; bases not matched to a gene: 4. The germline V gene has CDR1 SGHRS and CDR2 YFSETQ. The CDR3 extends over 15 amino acids. This CDR3 reads CASSLELAGNNEQFF. For the CDR3, the DNA is TGCGCCAGCAGCTTAGAACTAGCGGGAAACAATGAGCAGTTCTTC. Using reference TRBV5-1 and TRBJ2-1 for the parts outside the CDR3, the full variable domain is KAGVTQTPRYLIKTRGQQVTLSCSPISGHRSVSWYQQTPGQGLQFLFEYFSETQRNKGNFPGRFSGRQFSNSRSEMNVSTLELGDSALYLCASSLELAGNNEQFFGPGTRLTVL.

The V call is TRBV30, the J call TRBJ2-2, with D unresolved. CDR1 and CDR2 from the germline V gene are GTSNPN and SVGIG (reference sequence). The V gene lost 0 bases and the J gene lost 2 bases, with 10 bases spanning the gap. This CDR3 has 15 residues. Here the CDR3 reads CAWSVLRPNTGELFF. In DNA, the CDR3 is TGTGCCTGGAGTGTACTGAGGCCCAACACCGGGGAGCTGTTTTTT.

The chain is built from TRBV9 and TRBJ2-5, with D perhaps TRBD2 (6 bases). With 4 bases removed from V and 5 bases from J, the gap between germline ends came to 12 bases. This CDR3 has 13 residues. From germline, CDR1 is SGDLS and CDR2 YYNGEE. CDR3 region: CASSTLGGETQYF. CDR3 DNA sequence: TGTGCCAGCAGCACCCTGGGGGGTGAGACCCAGTACTTC.

The V gene is TRBV29-1, the J gene TRBJ1-1; TRBD1 aligns across 8 bases. From germline, CDR1 is SQVTM and CDR2 ANQGSEA. CDR3 length: 15 residues. V dropped 3 bases and J dropped 4; count of bases not matched to a gene: 10. This CDR3 reads CSVESRGHMGTEAFF. In DNA form, the CDR3 reads TGCAGCGTTGAGAGCAGGGGGCATATGGGCACTGAAGCTTTCTTT.

The chain joins TRBV6-6 to TRBJ1-1; TRBD1 aligns across 10 bases. J gave up 1 base and V 10 bases, and 3 bases lay outside the gene matches. Germline CDR1 MNHNY, CDR2 SVGAGI (reference sequence). The CDR3 consists of 13 residues. CDR3 region: CATWTGGNTEAFF. CDR3 coding DNA: TGTGCCACCTGGACAGGGGGGAACACTGAAGCTTTCTTT.

This chain links TRBV6-5 with TRBJ2-7; 9 nucleotides match TRBD1. CDR1 MNHEY and CDR2 SVGAGI come from the germline V gene. V lost 6 bases to trimming and J lost 1 base; unmatched junction nucleotides: 4. The CDR3 consists of 14 residues. The DNA of the CDR3 is TGTGCCAGCAGACGCGGACAGGGGTCCTACGAGCAGTACTTC. Translation: CASRRGQGSYEQYF.

This rearrangement joins TRBV7-9 to TRBJ1-2; D is ambiguous. V was cut by 5 bases and J by 8 bases, with 9 bases left in between. Germline V gene data show CDR1 as SEHNR and CDR2 as FQNEAQ (reference sequence). CDR3 size: 11 residues. CDR3 in DNA: TGTGCCAGCAGCCGTGCTAGCGGCTACACCTTC. Its translation: CASSRASGYTF.

The CDR3 loop reads CASSVGWGPYGYTF. CDR3 sequence (DNA): TGTGCCAGCAGCGTAGGTTGGGGGCCTTATGGCTACACCTTC. The chain joins TRBV9 to TRBJ1-2, with a weak D call TRBD1 (6 bases). Trimming shortened V by 0 bases and J by 5 bases, and 11 bases separated the two germline ends. Germline V gives CDR1 SGDLS, CDR2 YYNGEE. This CDR3 is built from 14 residues.

There are a few counts of this clone. The chain combines TRBV11-3 with TRBJ1-6; D is perhaps TRBD1 (6 bases). CDR3 size: 13 residues. V lost 5 bases and J lost 6, with 8 bases in between. Germline V CDR1 and CDR2: SGHNT, YENEEA. CDR3 sequence: CASSQDSNSPLHF. DNA of the CDR3: TGTGCCAGCAGCCAGGACAGTAATTCACCCCTCCACTTT.

The chain has TRBV5-1 and TRBJ1-2; D gene ambiguous. This CDR3 has 15 residues. The germline CDR1 and CDR2 sequences are SGHRS and YFSETQ. The V gene lost 4 bases and the J gene lost 4 bases, with 17 bases spanning the gap. CDR3 residues: CASSRGETYGYGYTF. The CDR3 DNA follows: TGCGCCAGCAGCCGGGGAGAAACTTATGGCTATGGCTACACCTTC.

This chain's CDR3 is CASSLLATDTQYF. CDR3 DNA sequence: TGCGCCAGCAGCTTACTAGCGACAGATACGCAGTATTTT. V and J are TRBV5-1 and TRBJ2-3, with 7 bases that match TRBD2. From germline, CDR1 is SGHRS and CDR2 YFSETQ. V shed 2 bases, J shed 3 bases, and the junction held 0 bases outside the gene matches. The CDR3 totals 13 residues.

The rearrangement joins TRBV27 to TRBJ2-5; D is unclear. The germline CDR1 and CDR2 sequences are MNHEY and SMNVEV (reference sequence). Trimming stripped 4 bases from V and 7 bases from J, with 13 bases between. The CDR3 length is 13 residues. CDR3 nucleotide sequence: TGTGCCAGCAGTTCAATTAGCCCGGGGACCCAGTACTTC. This codes for CASSSISPGTQYF.

V and J are TRBV4-2 and TRBJ2-1; 13 bases are a match to TRBD2. Germline lookup yields CDR1 LGHNA and CDR2 YNFKEQ. CDR3 length equals 17 residues. With 5 bases clipped from V and 2 bases from J, the junction kept 6 bases outside the gene matches. CDR3 protein: CASSEGTSGVPYNEQFF. The CDR3, as DNA: TGTGCCAGCAGCGAAGGGACTAGCGGGGTTCCCTACAATGAGCAGTTCTTC.